This T cell receptor beta chain came from a study of blood T cell repertoires in COVID-19. Across the whole study: T cells, B-cell-depleted T cells, or PBMCs supplied cDNA or gDNA.

Clones were read by immunoSEQ multiplex PCR, and TCRdb kept only the in-frame ones, dropping some. The sample consists of 400,000 to 550,000 clones, nearly 90% of them appearing once. This clone has just a few counts. Germline lookup yields CDR1 SGHAT and CDR2 FQNNGV. V dropped 4 bases and J dropped 14; count of bases not matched to a gene: 10. The CDR3 is made up of 14 amino acids. The specimen sequenced was PBMCs or T cells enriched from blood (not recorded which). The chain combines TRBV11-2 with TRBJ1-6; 8 nucleotides agree with TRBD1. This clonotype was sampled from a woman aged 18-29 years with acute COVID-19. The chain's CDR3 is CASSSWTGTGSLHF. DNA for the CDR3: TGTGCCAGCAGCTCCTGGACAGGGACTGGTTCCCTCCACTTT.